Given below is one T cell receptor (beta chain) in context. Its antigen is still unknown. The sample is drawn from a study of CD4 T cells in relation to SARS-CoV-2 and coronaviruses. Unexposed donor CD4+ T cells date from about 2011-2019, before the COVID-19 pandemic. The cells were cultured for less than twelve days before CD4+ T cells were isolated. Only in-frame clones appear in the TCRdb table, and some are missing; sequencing was by immunoSEQ multiplex PCR. The sample holds roughly 23,000 clones, about three quarters seen once. Findings and limits, study-wide: Monoreactive clones expanded significantly more to SARS-CoV-2 than crossreactive clones did.

V was trimmed by 4 bases and J by 0 bases, leaving 9 bases between them. The germline V gene encodes CDR1 KGHDR and CDR2 SFDVKD. This CDR3 contains 15 residues. Material for sequencing was CD4+ T cells from PBMCs, cultured in vitro. The source is a human donor in good health. The V and J genes are TRBV24-1 and TRBJ1-3; D unresolved. CDR3 nucleotide sequence: TGTGCCACCAGTGACCCAACGCTCTCTGGAAACACCATATATTTT. It encodes CATSDPTLSGNTIYF.